What follows is one T cell receptor beta chain and its context. Its antigen remains unknown. This may come from a read error, since a much larger clone is one base off. The sample comes from a study of T cells after yellow fever vaccination. Regarding the study as a whole: Reappearance after the booster was observed for most primary-vaccination clones (about 96% CD4, over 70% CD8).

The CDR3 is 12 residues long. Germline CDR1 and CDR2: SGHTA and FQGNSA. TCRdb passed the 5' RACE reads through MiXCR, listing each CDR3 protein once. The sample has around 500,000 distinct CDR3 sequences, less than 25% seen once. This sample comprised PBMCs, obtained more than 20 days after the first yellow fever vaccination. The rearrangement uses TRBV7-2 and TRBJ2-5; no clear D gene. The source of this sequence is a man younger than 30 who received the YFV17D yellow fever vaccine. DNA for the CDR3: TGTGCCACCAGCTTCTGGCAAGAGACCCAGTACTTC. It encodes CATSFWQETQYF.